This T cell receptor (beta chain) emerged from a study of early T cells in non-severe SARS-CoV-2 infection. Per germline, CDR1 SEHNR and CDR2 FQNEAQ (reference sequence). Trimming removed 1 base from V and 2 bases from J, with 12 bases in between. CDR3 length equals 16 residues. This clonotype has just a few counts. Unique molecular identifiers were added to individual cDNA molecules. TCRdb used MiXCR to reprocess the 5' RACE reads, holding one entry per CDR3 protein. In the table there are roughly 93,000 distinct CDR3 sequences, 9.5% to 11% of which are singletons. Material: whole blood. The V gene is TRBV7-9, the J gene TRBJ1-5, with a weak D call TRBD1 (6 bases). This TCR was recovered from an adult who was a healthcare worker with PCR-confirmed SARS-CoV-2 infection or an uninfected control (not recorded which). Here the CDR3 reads CASSLVAGVGNQPQHF. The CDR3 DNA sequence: TGTGCCAGCAGCTTAGTGGCAGGGGTCGGCAATCAGCCCCAGCATTTT.